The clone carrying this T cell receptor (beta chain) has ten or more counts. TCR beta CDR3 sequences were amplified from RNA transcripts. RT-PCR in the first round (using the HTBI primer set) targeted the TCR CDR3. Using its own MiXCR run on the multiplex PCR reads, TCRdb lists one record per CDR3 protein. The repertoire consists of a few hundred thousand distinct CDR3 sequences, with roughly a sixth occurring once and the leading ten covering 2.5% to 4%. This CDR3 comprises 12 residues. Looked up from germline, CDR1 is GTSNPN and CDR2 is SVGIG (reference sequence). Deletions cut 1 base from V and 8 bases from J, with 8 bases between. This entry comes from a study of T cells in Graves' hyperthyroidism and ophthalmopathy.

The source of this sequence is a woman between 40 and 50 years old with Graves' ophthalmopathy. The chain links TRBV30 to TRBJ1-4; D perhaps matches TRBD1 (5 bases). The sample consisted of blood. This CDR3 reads CAWSETAEKLFF. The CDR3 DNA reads TGTGCCTGGAGTGAGACAGCGGAAAAACTGTTTTTT.